What follows are 30 T cell receptor beta chains derived from one specimen sequenced in a study of cytotoxic CD8 clonotypes in ibrutinib-treated CLL. Profiling relied on immunoSEQ multiplex PCR, and the TCRdb table lists in-frame clones only, not all of them. There are over 75,000 clones in the sample; 70% to 80% occur only once, and 25% to 40% lies in the top ten. The material was PBMCs, obtained after 12 months of ibrutinib treatment. Source of these receptors: a human donor with chronic lymphocytic leukemia.

This clone occurred once. The chain joins TRBV19 to TRBJ2-1; TRBD1 agrees at 8 bases. Germline V CDR1 and CDR2: LNHDA, SQIVND (reference sequence). The CDR3 is made up of 14 amino acids. Trimming at V came to 11 bases and at J to 5 bases, leaving 11 bases not matched to a gene. Written as DNA, the CDR3 is TGTGCCTCTACTCGACAGGGGAATAACAATGAGCAGTTCTTC. Its translation: CASTRQGNNNEQFF.

This rearrangement joins TRBV11-1 to TRBJ2-3; no firm D call. V was trimmed by 6 bases and J by 2 bases, leaving 9 bases between them. Germline-derived CDR1 and CDR2 are SGHAT and FQDESV (reference sequence). The CDR3 runs to 13 residues. The DNA of the CDR3 is TGTGCCAGCAGTGTAGGGCCCACAGATACGCAGTATTTT. Translated, it gives CASSVGPTDTQYF.

The rearrangement joins TRBV25-1 to TRBJ1-2; tentatively, D is TRBD1 (5 bases). This CDR3 contains 14 residues. V was clipped by 2 bases and J by 4 bases, with 11 bases between them. CDR1 is MGHDK and CDR2 is SYGVNS in the germline V gene. The CDR3 nucleotides are TGTGCCAGCAGTGAAGGGTGGGGGATCTATGGCTACACCTTC. This gives the protein CASSEGWGIYGYTF.

The chain links TRBV25-1 to TRBJ1-2; D is ambiguous. CDR3 length equals 10 residues. Trimming removed 6 bases at V and 4 bases at J, with 3 bases between. CDR1 and CDR2 (germline): MGHDK, SYGVNS. The CDR3 region has the DNA TGTGCCAGCAGCGTCTATGGCTACACCTTC. Translated, it gives CASSVYGYTF.

The chain joins TRBV7-9 to TRBJ2-3, with 9 bases matching TRBD1. The V and J ends lost 3 bases and 2 bases, in that order; junction bases with no gene match: 3. Germline assignment: CDR1 SEHNR and CDR2 FQNEAQ (reference sequence). The CDR3 is 15 residues long. In nucleotides, the CDR3 is TGTGCCAGCAGCTTCGGGACAGGGAACACAGATACGCAGTATTTT. Translation: CASSFGTGNTDTQYF.

This rearrangement joins TRBV5-5 to TRBJ1-1; D not certain. Trimming took 5 bases from V and 0 from J, leaving 8 bases between them. Germline V gene sequence: CDR1 SGHKS, CDR2 YYEKEE (reference sequence). The CDR3 runs 13 residues. As DNA, the CDR3 is TGTGCCAGCAGACGGGCCTTGAACACTGAAGCTTTCTTT. Translation: CASRRALNTEAFF.

The CDR3 loop is CASSSAGGVESSYEQYF. The CDR3, as DNA: TGTGCCAGCAGTTCGGCAGGGGGTGTGGAAAGCTCCTACGAGCAGTACTTC. The chain couples TRBV28 to TRBJ2-7; 7 bases line up with TRBD1. The CDR3 loop spans 17 amino acids. V lost 4 bases, J lost 0 bases, and 12 bases stayed unmatched. Germline CDR1 is MDHEN and CDR2 is SYDVKM.

V is TRBV6-1 and J is TRBJ2-1; 7 nucleotides align to TRBD1. The V gene end was trimmed by 8 bases and the J gene end by 3 bases; junction bases not matched to a gene: 7. The CDR3 extends over 14 amino acids. CDR1 is MNHNS, CDR2 SASEGT, per germline. CDR3 loop: CASLEGQSYNEQFF. DNA of the CDR3: TGTGCCAGCTTAGAGGGACAGAGCTACAATGAGCAGTTCTTC.

This sequence joins TRBV7-2 and TRBJ1-3, with no clear D. This CDR3 has 16 residues. In germline, CDR1 is SGHTA, CDR2 FQGNSA. Between the trimmed V and J ends, which lost 5 bases and 4 bases, there was a span of 18 bases. The chain's CDR3 is CASSTQRASVGNTIYF. The CDR3 DNA sequence: TGTGCCAGCAGCACCCAAAGGGCCTCTGTAGGAAACACCATATATTTT.

The chain links TRBV4-2 to TRBJ1-1, with 9 bases that match TRBD1. Germline-derived CDR1 and CDR2 are LGHNA and YNFKEQ. Losses at the gene ends were 4 bases for V and 1 base for J; bases not matched to a gene: 4. This CDR3 has 15 amino acids. The CDR3 DNA reads TGTGCCAGCAGCCTCCGGACAGGGGCGAACACTGAAGCTTTCTTT. Protein sequence: CASSLRTGANTEAFF.

The chain carries TRBV15 and TRBJ1-2, with no clear D. Trimming took off 5 bases at V and 3 bases at J, with 1 base between the two ends. Germline loops: CDR1 LNHNV, CDR2 YYDKDF (reference sequence). The CDR3 is 10 amino acids. The CDR3 DNA follows: TGTGCCACCAGCTACTATGGCTACACCTTC. Protein: CATSYYGYTF.

This chain connects TRBV5-6 to TRBJ2-1; D is uncertain. The CDR3 contains 11 residues. The germline V gene encodes CDR1 SGHDT and CDR2 YYEEEE. V gave up 7 bases and J gave up 6 bases, with 8 bases separating them. The CDR3 DNA is TGTGCCAGCCGGGTCTCCAATGAGCAGTTCTTC. It specifies CASRVSNEQFF.

The rearrangement uses TRBV15 and TRBJ2-5; 7 nucleotides agree with TRBD2. This CDR3 is 16 amino acids long. CDR1 is LNHNV, CDR2 YYDKDF, per germline (reference sequence). Losses at the gene ends were 7 bases for V and 1 base for J; bases not matched to a gene: 12. In nucleotides, the CDR3 is TGTGCCACCATGGGGGGACTAAAAGGAATCCAAGAGACCCAGTACTTC. Residues: CATMGGLKGIQETQYF.

This clone was found a few times. V usage is TRBV2 and J usage is TRBJ2-2; no reliable D call. V was clipped by 5 bases and J by 5 bases, with 12 bases between them. Germline CDR1 and CDR2: SNHLY and FYNNEI. The CDR3 length is 14 residues. The CDR3 loop is CASSLGEATGELFF. The CDR3 DNA reads as TGTGCCAGCAGTTTGGGCGAGGCGACCGGGGAGCTGTTTTTT.

The V call is TRBV29-1, the J call TRBJ2-7; D is undetermined. This CDR3 contains 13 residues. V was shortened by 6 bases and J by 6 bases, with 18 bases between the two germline ends. Germline loops: CDR1 SQVTM, CDR2 ANQGSEA. CDR3 coding DNA: TGCAGCGTCGCAATCGTGACGCAGGCCGAGCAGTACTTC. This encodes CSVAIVTQAEQYF.

This sequence joins TRBV5-6 and TRBJ1-1, with D unclear. Trimming stripped 3 bases from V and 5 bases from J, with 11 bases between. The CDR3 consists of 13 residues. In germline, CDR1 is SGHDT, CDR2 YYEEEE. The CDR3 protein is CASSSLGVTEAFF. CDR3 nucleotides: TGTGCCAGCAGCTCCCTCGGGGTGACTGAAGCTTTCTTT.

The CDR3 sequence: CASSLAFSGAYEQYF. DNA of the CDR3: TGTGCCAGCAGCTTAGCGTTTAGCGGGGCCTACGAGCAGTACTTC. This chain uses TRBV11-3 with TRBJ2-7; 8 nucleotides line up with TRBD2. Germline CDR1 and CDR2: SGHNT and YENEEA. Germline trimming cut 1 base from V and 2 bases from J; bases unmatched to any gene: 4. The CDR3 extends over 15 amino acids.

The CDR3 DNA reads TGTGCCAGCGCCAGGGCCTTAGAAAAACTGTTTTTT. As protein: CASARALEKLFF. V gene TRBV2 combines with J gene TRBJ1-4, with D possibly matching TRBD1 (5 bases). Between the trimmed V and J ends, which lost 8 bases and 8 bases, there was a span of 12 bases. The CDR3 runs 12 residues. Germline CDR1 and CDR2: SNHLY and FYNNEI.

Regarding this clone: Germline and junction disagree at one end, which may indicate a read error. The chain has TRBV7-7 and TRBJ2-1, with 9 bases that match TRBD2. The germline gives CDR1 SSHAT, CDR2 FNYEAQ (reference sequence). The CDR3 runs 16 residues. Here the CDR3 DNA reads TGTGCTAGCAGCCCGTTGACTAGCGGAACCTTAAATGAGCAGTTCTTC. It yields the protein CASSPLTSGTLNEQFF. The full variable domain, its missing parts supplied by reference TRBV7-7 and TRBJ2-1, is GAGVSQSPRYKVTKRGQDVTLRCDPISSHATLYWYQQALGQGPEFLTYFNYEAQPDKSGLPSDRFSAERPEGSISTLTIQRTEQRDSAMYRCASSPLTSGTLNEQFFGPGTRLTVL.

This clone was counted at least ten times. J is TRBJ2-7 and V is TRBV7-2, with 8 bases aligning to TRBD2. The CDR3 has 14 residues. Germline V CDR1 and CDR2: SGHTA, FQGNSA. The trim removed 1 base at V and 6 bases at J, leaving 5 bases unmatched. CDR3 loop: CASSLVGGALEQYF. DNA for the CDR3: TGTGCCAGCAGCTTAGTCGGGGGGGCCCTCGAGCAGTACTTC.

The chain is built from TRBV5-6 and TRBJ2-3; no reliable D call. Germline V CDR1 and CDR2: SGHDT, YYEEEE. This CDR3 has 13 residues. V dropped 3 bases and J dropped 0 bases, with 5 bases sitting between them. CDR3 coding DNA: TGTGCCAGCAGCTCAGACAGCACAGATACGCAGTATTTT. It codes for CASSSDSTDTQYF.

The J gene is TRBJ1-1, the V gene TRBV5-6, with 8 positions matching TRBD1. The CDR3 loop spans 15 amino acids. Trimming removed 4 bases from V and 1 base from J; junction bases left unmatched: 6. Germline V gene lookup returns CDR1 SGHDT and CDR2 YYEEEE. The CDR3 loop reads CASSLQGVQNTEAFF. The CDR3 DNA follows: TGTGCCAGCAGCCTACAGGGGGTGCAGAACACTGAAGCTTTCTTT.

V usage is TRBV4-2 and J usage is TRBJ2-2, with TRBD2 matching 8 bases. The CDR3 is made up of 14 amino acids. V was pared by 4 bases and J by 6 bases, with 4 bases of the junction left unmatched. Per the germline V gene, CDR1 is LGHNA and CDR2 is YNFKEQ. CDR3: CASSPRGGPGELFF. For the CDR3, the DNA is TGTGCCAGCAGCCCTCGGGGGGGCCCCGGGGAGCTGTTTTTT.

This clone has a handful of counts. This sequence joins TRBV7-8 and TRBJ1-5; D call uncertain. This CDR3 is 13 amino acids long. V lost 3 bases and J 5 bases, leaving 8 bases between the germline ends. CDR1 is SGHVS and CDR2 is FQNEAQ in the germline V gene. The CDR3 DNA follows: TGTGCCAGCAGCTTGGGGTTCGATCAGCCCCAGCATTTT. Translating it yields CASSLGFDQPQHF.

This clone is a singleton in its sample. As DNA, the CDR3 is TGTGCCAGCAGCTCCTCCAGCACAGGTTATAATTCACCCCTCCACTTT. Residues: CASSSSSTGYNSPLHF. The J gene is TRBJ1-6, the V gene TRBV7-9; D might be TRBD1 (5 bases). The CDR3 covers 16 residues. Germline lookup yields CDR1 SEHNR and CDR2 FQNEAQ (reference sequence). V lost 4 bases, J lost 4 bases, and 14 bases lay in between.

V usage is TRBV6-5 and J usage is TRBJ2-2; maybe TRBD1 (6 bases). This CDR3 region has 13 residues. Germline lookup yields CDR1 MNHEY and CDR2 SVGAGI. Between the trimmed V and J ends, which lost 6 bases and 4 bases, there was a span of 9 bases. For the CDR3, the DNA is TGTGCCAGCAGCCCCAGGGGCACCGGGGAGCTGTTTTTT. Its protein product is CASSPRGTGELFF.

The CDR3 spells CASSKVTPVNSYEQYF. CDR3 nucleotide sequence: TGTGCCAGCAGCAAAGTAACACCAGTGAACTCCTACGAGCAGTACTTC. The gene calls are TRBV21-1 and TRBJ2-7; whether TRBD1, the table's D call, matches the DNA was not checked. TRBV21-1 constitutes a pseudogene. The CDR3 sequence is 16 residues long.

This rearrangement joins TRBV5-1 to TRBJ2-7, with a possible D match to TRBD1 (6 bases). This CDR3 is built from 14 residues. Trimming took off 0 bases at V and 4 bases at J, with 11 bases between the two ends. Germline V gene lookup returns CDR1 SGHRS and CDR2 YFSETQ. The CDR3 region is CASSLDNREYEQYF. CDR3 sequence (DNA): TGCGCCAGCAGCTTGGACAACAGGGAGTACGAGCAGTACTTC.

The chain links TRBV27 to TRBJ2-7; D uncertain. The germline V and J ends were trimmed by 5 bases and 6 bases, with 17 bases remaining between them. The germline CDR1 and CDR2 sequences are MNHEY and SMNVEV (reference sequence). This CDR3 region has 14 residues. DNA of the CDR3: TGTGCCAGCAGTCAAAGACCAGTAAATGGCGAGCAGTACTTC. As protein: CASSQRPVNGEQYF.

This chain joins TRBV5-4 and TRBJ2-3; 9 bases agree with TRBD2. With V trimmed by 10 bases and J by 6 bases, 9 bases remained unmatched. The CDR3 is 13 residues long. Germline CDR1 is SGHNT and CDR2 is YYREEE (reference sequence). CDR3 DNA: TGTGCCCCGGGGCTAGCGGGGAGGGATACGCAGTATTTT. Translated, it gives CAPGLAGRDTQYF.